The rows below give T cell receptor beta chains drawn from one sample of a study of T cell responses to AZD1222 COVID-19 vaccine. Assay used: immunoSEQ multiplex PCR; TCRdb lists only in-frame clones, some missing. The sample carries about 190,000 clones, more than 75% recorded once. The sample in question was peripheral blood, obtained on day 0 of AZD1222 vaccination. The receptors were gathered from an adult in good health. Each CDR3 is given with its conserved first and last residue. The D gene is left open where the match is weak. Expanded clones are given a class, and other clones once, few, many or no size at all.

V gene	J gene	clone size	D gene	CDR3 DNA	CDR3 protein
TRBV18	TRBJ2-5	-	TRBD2	TGTGCCAGCTCACCACTGGCGGGAGGGTTTCTAGAGACCCAGTACTTC	CASSPLAGGFLETQYF
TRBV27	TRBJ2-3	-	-	TGTGCCAGCATGAGGGCCTCTATGGATACGCAGTATTTT	CASMRASMDTQYF
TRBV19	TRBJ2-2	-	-	TGTGCCAGTAGTATGACGATAACCGGGGAGCTGTTTTTT	CASSMTITGELFF
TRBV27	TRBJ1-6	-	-	TGTGCCAGCAGTCGGGGCAGGGGAGCGTTTAATTCACCCCTCCACTTT	CASSRGRGAFNSPLHF
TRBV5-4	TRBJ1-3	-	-	TGTGCCAGCAGCTTGACAGGGCGAACTGGAAACACCATATATTTT	CASSLTGRTGNTIYF
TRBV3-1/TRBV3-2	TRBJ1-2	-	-	TGTGCCAGCAGCCAAGAGTTAAGGGGCAGTAACTATGGCTACACCTTC	CASSQELRGSNYGYTF
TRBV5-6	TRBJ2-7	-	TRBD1	TGTGCCAGCAGCCCAGGGGGACCCTACGAGCAGTACTTC	CASSPGGPYEQYF
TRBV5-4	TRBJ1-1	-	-	TGTGCCAGCAGCTTTTCCCTTGACACGAACACTGAAGCTTTCTTT	CASSFSLDTNTEAFF
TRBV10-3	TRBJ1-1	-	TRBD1	TGTGCCATCAGGGAAATACAGGGGGTGGGCACTGAAGCTTTCTTT	CAIREIQGVGTEAFF
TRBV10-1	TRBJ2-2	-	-	TGCGCCAGTGGGCCTCGGACCGGGGAGCTGTTTTTT	CASGPRTGELFF
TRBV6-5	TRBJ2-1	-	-	TGTGCCAGCCCTGAGGCTTGCCGGGACAATGAGCAGTTCTTC	CASPEACRDNEQFF
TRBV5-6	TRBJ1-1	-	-	TGTGCCAGCAGCTTGGGCGGGGTCACTGAAGCTTTCTTT	CASSLGGVTEAFF
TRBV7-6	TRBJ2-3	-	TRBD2	TGTGCCAGCAGCTTAGCGCGTGGGCGGGGGGGCCCAGATACGCAGTATTTT	CASSLARGRGGPDTQYF
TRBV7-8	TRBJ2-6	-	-	TGTGCCAGCAGCCACAGAGGAAGTCTTGGGGCCAACGTCCTGACTTTC	CASSHRGSLGANVLTF
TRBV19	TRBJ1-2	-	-	TGTGCCAGTAGCCCAGACAGGAGGTCAGGCTACACCTTC	CASSPDRRSGYTF
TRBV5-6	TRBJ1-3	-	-	TGTGCCAGCAGCTTGGGCGAACTCAGGCTATCCGGAAACACCATATATTTT	CASSLGELRLSGNTIYF
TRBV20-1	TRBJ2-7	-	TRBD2	TGCAGTGCTAGTCTACCGGGACTAGCCTACTACGAGCAGTACTTC	CSASLPGLAYYEQYF
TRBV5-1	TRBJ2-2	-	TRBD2	TGCGCCAGCAGCCTAACCGGGACTAGCGGGGCAACCACCGGGGAGCTGTTTTTT	CASSLTGTSGATTGELFF
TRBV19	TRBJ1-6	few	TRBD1	TGTGCCAGTAGTATAATGTTCGTTGGGAGGGGGCCGGATTCACCCCTCCACTTT	CASSIMFVGRGPDSPLHF
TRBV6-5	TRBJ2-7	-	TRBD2	TGTGCCAGCAGTTACGTCCCTAGCGGGACCTACGAGCAGTACTTC	CASSYVPSGTYEQYF
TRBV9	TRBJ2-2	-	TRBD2	TGTGCCAGCAGCCCACGCCTAGCGGGGGCTAACACCGGGGAGCTGTTTTTT	CASSPRLAGANTGELFF
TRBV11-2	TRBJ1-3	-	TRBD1	TGTGCCAGCAGCTCAGGGGGCCAGCGAAACACCATATATTTT	CASSSGGQRNTIYF
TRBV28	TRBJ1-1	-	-	TGTGCCAGCAGTCACCCGCGGGCCGCTCTCACTGAAGCTTTCTTT	CASSHPRAALTEAFF
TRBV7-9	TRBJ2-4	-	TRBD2	TGTGCCAGCAGCTTAGTGGGGGGGTCCTCCGACAAAAACATTCAGTACTTC	CASSLVGGSSDKNIQYF
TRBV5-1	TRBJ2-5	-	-	TGCGCCAGCAGCTTGGGCGGAGACGAGACCCAGTACTTC	CASSLGGDETQYF
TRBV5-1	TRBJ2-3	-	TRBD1	TGCGCCAGCAGCTTGGGGGGACAGGGTCGAGATACGCAGTATTTT	CASSLGGQGRDTQYF
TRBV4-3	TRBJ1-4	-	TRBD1	TGCGCCAGCAGCGAAGAGACAGGGGGGAGTGAAGGGAAACTGTTTTTT	CASSEETGGSEGKLFF
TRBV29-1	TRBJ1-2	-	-	TGCAGCGTTCGGACAGTCCCTAACTATGGCTACACCTTC	CSVRTVPNYGYTF
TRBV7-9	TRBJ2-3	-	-	TGTGCCAGCAGCCAGACAGATACGCAGTATTTT	CASSQTDTQYF
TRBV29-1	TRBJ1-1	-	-	TGCAGCGTAGTTGGTAGTAACACTGAAGCTTTCTTT	CSVVGSNTEAFF
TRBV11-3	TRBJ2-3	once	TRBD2	TGTGCCAGCTCCTCTAGCGGGGGAACAGATACGCAGTATTTT	CASSSSGGTDTQYF
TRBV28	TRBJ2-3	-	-	TGTGCCAGCGGTCCAGCGGGTGGAAACACAGATACGCAGTATTTT	CASGPAGGNTDTQYF
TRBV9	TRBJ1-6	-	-	TGTGCCAGCAGCGTAGCTCCAGACAGAAGTTCACCCCTCCACTTT	CASSVAPDRSSPLHF
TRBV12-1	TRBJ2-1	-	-	TGTGCCAGCAGTCTCCCACTAGTCTGGGCCTACAATGAGCAGTTCTTC	CASSLPLVWAYNEQFF
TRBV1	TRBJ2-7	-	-	TGCACCAGCAGCCGAGCGGGAGTAGGGGTCGAGCAGTACTTC	CTSSRAGVGVEQYF
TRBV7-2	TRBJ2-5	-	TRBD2	TGTGCCAGCAGCTTAGCAGGGACTAGGGGTCAAGAGACCCAGTACTTC	CASSLAGTRGQETQYF
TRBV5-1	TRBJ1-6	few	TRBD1	TGCGCCAGCAGCTCCCCCGAACAGGGGAGGCATTCACCCCTCCACTTT	CASSSPEQGRHSPLHF
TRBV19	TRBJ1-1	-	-	TGTGCCAGTAAGATATTCATCGTCTCGAGGGGCACTGAAGCTTTCTTT	CASKIFIVSRGTEAFF
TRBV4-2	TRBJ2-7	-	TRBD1	TGTGCCAGCAGCCAAGGGGACAAACAGGGGTACTACGAGCAGTACTTC	CASSQGDKQGYYEQYF
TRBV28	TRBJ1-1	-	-	TGTGCCAGCAGTTTCCCCGCAGGGACAGCTTTCTTT	CASSFPAGTAFF